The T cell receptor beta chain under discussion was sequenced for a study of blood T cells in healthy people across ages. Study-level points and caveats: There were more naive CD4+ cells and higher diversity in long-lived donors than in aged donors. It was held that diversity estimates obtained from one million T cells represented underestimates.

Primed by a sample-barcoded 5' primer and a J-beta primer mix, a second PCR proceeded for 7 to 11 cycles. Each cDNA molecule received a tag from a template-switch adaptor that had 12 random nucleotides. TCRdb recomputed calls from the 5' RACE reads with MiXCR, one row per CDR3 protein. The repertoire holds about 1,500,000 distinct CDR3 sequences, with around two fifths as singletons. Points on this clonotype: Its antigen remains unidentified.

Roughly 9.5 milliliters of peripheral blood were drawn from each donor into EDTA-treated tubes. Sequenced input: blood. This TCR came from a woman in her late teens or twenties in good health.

The CDR3 DNA reads TGCGCCAGCAGTCAAAAGAAACTTCCCGGGACTGAGGGGTACGAGCAGTACTTC. Protein product: CASSQKKLPGTEGYEQYF. V gene TRBV23-1 combines with J gene TRBJ2-4, with D possibly TRBD2 on 6 matching bases. The assigned J gene may be wrong: the sequence end matches TRBJ2-7 better. TRBV23-1 is an ORF, and what it does is uncertain. The CDR3 has 18 amino acids.